This T cell receptor beta chain was documented in a study of CD8 T cells in Susac syndrome. The sequenced target, TCR beta, came from blood CD8+ and CD4+ T cells. The CDR3 has 12 residues. Germline values: CDR1 DFQATT, CDR2 SNEGSKA (reference sequence). RNA in amounts of roughly 0.5 to 1 ug was reverse transcribed with random hexamers. TCRdb independently ran MiXCR on the immunoSEQ multiplex PCR reads; one entry per CDR3 protein. The table has over 95,000 distinct CDR3 sequences, roughly 92% seen once. This chain joins TRBV20-1 and TRBJ1-2; 9 positions agree with TRBD1. This receptor was obtained from a human donor in good health. The material sequenced was CD8+ T cells from PBMCs. The CDR3 coding sequence is TGCAGAGCGGACAGGGGTAACTATGGCTACACCTTC. Its protein product is CRADRGNYGYTF.